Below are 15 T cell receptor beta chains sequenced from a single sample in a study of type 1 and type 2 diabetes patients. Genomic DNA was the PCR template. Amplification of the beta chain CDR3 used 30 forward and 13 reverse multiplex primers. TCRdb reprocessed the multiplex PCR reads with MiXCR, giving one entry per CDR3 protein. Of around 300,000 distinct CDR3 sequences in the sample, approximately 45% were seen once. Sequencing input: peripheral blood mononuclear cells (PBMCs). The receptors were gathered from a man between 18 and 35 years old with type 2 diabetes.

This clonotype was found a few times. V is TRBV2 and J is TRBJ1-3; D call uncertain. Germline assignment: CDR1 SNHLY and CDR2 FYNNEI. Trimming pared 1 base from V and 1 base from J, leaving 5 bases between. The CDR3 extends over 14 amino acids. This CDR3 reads CASSEEQSGNTIYF. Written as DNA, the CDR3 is TGTGCCAGCAGTGAAGAGCAGTCTGGAAACACCATATATTTT.

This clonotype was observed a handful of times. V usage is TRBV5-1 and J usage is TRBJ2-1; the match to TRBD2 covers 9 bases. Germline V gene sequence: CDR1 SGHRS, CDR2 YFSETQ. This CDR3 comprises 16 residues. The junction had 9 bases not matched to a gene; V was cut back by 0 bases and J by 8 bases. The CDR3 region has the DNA TGCGCCAGCAGCTTGGGGGCCGCGGGGGGGCGCGATGAGCAGTTCTTC. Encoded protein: CASSLGAAGGRDEQFF.

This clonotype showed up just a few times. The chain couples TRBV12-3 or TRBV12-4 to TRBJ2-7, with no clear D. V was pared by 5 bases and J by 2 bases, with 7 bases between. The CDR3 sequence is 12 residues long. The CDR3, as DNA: TGTGCCAGCAGTCCCCTCGCCTACGAGCAGTACTTC. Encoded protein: CASSPLAYEQYF.

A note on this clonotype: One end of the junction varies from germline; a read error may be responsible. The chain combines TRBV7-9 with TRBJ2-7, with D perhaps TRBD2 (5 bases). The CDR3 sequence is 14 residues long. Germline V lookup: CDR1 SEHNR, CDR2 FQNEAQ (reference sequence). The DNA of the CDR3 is TGTGCCAGCAGCCTCGTGGAGGACCACTACGAGCAATACTTC. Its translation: CASSLVEDHYEQYF.

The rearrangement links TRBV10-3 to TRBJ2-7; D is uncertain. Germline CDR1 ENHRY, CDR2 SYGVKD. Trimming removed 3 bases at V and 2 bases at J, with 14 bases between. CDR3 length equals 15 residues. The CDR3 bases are TGTGCCATCAGTGAACTCCATGACACAACCTACGAGCAGTACTTC. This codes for CAISELHDTTYEQYF.

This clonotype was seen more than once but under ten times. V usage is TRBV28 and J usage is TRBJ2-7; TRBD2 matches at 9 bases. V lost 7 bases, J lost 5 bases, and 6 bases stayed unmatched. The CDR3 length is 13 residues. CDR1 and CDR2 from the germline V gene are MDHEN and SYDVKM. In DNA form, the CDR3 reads TGTGCCAGCAAGGAGCGGGAGGACGACGAGCAGTACTTC. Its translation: CASKEREDDEQYF.

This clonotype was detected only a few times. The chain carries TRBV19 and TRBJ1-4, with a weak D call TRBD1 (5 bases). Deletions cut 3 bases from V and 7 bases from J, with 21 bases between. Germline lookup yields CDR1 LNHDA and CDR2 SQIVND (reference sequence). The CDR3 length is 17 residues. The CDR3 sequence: CASSIGGNASLREKLFF. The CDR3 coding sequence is TGTGCCAGTAGTATCGGGGGGAATGCATCGTTGCGTGAAAAACTGTTTTTT.

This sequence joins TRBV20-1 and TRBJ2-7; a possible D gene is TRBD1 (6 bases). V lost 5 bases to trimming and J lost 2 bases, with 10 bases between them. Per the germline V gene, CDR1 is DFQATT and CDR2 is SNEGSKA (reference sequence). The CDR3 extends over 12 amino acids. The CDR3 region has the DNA TGCAGTGCTGGGGGCGGTACCTACGAGCAGTACTTC. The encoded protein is CSAGGGTYEQYF.

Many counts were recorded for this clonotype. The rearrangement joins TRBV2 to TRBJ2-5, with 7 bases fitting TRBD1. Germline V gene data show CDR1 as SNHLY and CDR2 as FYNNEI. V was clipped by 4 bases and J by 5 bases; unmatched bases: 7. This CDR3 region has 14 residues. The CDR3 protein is CASSVHRGRETQYF. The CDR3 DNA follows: TGTGCCAGCAGTGTGCACAGGGGCCGGGAGACCCAGTACTTC.

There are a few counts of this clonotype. CDR3 sequence (DNA): TGTGCCAGCAGCCAGGGGTCGTATGGTGGGGAGCTGTTTTTT. Translating gives CASSQGSYGGELFF. V usage is TRBV7-2 and J usage is TRBJ2-2; TRBD1 is a possible D gene (6 bases). The CDR3 loop spans 14 amino acids. The germline V gene encodes CDR1 SGHTA and CDR2 FQGNSA. The germline V and J ends were trimmed by 5 bases and 8 bases, with 15 bases remaining between them.

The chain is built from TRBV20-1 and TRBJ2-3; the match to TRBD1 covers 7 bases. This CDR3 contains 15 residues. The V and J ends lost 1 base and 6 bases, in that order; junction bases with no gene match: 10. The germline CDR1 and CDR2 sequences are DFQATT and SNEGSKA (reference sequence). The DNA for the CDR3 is TGCAGTGCTAGAGTGTGGACAGGTATAGCGGATACGCAGTATTTT. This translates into CSARVWTGIADTQYF.

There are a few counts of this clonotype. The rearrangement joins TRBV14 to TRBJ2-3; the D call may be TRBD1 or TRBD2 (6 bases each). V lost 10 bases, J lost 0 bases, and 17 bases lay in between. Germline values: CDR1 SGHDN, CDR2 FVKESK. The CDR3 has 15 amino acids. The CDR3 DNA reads TGTGCCACCAGTGACCCGGGGGCGAGCACAGATACGCAGTATTTT. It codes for CATSDPGASTDTQYF.

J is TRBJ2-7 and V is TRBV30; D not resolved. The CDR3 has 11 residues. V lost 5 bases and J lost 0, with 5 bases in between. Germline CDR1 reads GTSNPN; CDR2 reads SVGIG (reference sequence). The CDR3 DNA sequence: TGTGCCTGGGCTTCCTCCTACGAGCAGTACTTC. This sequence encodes CAWASSYEQYF.

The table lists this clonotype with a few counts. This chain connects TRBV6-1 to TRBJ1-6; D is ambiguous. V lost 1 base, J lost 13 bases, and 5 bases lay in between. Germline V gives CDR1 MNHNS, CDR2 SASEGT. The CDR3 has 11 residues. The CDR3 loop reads CASSEVSPLHF. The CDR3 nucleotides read TGTGCCAGCAGTGAAGTGTCCCCCCTCCACTTT.

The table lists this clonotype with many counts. The CDR3 DNA follows: TGTGCCAGCAGCTCAGGCCCCCAGGGCGGCGAGCAGTACTTC. This encodes CASSSGPQGGEQYF. The chain combines TRBV7-8 with TRBJ2-7; tentatively, D is TRBD1 (5 bases). From germline, CDR1 is SGHVS and CDR2 FQNEAQ. The CDR3 runs to 14 residues. Between the trimmed V and J ends, which lost 4 bases and 6 bases, there was a span of 16 bases. Combining the CDR3 with reference TRBV7-8 and TRBJ2-7 gives the whole variable domain GAGVSQSPRYKVAKRGQDVALRCDPISGHVSLFWYQQALGQGPEFLTYFQNEAQLDKSGLPSDRFFAERPEGSVSTLKIQRTQQEDSAVYLCASSSGPQGGEQYFGPGTRLTVT.